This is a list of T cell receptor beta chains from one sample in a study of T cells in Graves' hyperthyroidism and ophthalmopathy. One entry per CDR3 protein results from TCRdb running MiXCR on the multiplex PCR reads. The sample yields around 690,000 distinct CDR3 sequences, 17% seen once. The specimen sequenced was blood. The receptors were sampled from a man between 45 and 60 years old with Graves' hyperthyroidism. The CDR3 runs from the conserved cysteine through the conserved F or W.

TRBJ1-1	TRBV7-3	CASSLTGDMNTEAFF
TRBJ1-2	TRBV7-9	CASSSAHRGGYTF
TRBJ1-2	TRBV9	CASSVDSGSSNYGYTF
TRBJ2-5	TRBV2	CASSVGGTYQETQYF
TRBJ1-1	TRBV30	CAWSVSRKNTEAFF
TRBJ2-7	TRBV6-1	CASSPHAGSSYEQYF
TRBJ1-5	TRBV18	CASSPTNSNQPQHF
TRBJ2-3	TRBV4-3	CASSQGGGPDTQYF
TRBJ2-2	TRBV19	CASRQQGSAGELFF
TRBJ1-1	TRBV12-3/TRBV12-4	CASSFSGHTEAFF
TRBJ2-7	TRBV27	CASSLASGDQTYEQYF
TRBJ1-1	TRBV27	CASSLSTGQAFF
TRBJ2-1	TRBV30	CAGKSGRADSYNEQFF